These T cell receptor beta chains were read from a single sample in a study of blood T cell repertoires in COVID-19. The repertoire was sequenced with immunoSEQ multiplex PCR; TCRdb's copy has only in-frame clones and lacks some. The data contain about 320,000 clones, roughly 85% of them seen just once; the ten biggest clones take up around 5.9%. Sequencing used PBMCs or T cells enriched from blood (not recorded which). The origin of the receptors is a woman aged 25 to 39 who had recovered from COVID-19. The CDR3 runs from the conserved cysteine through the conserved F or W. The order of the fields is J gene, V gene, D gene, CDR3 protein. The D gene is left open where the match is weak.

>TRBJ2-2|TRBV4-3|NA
CASSQDPTKSYYTGELFF
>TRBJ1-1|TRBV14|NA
CASSLWGPNTEAFF
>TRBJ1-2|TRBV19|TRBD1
CASSIGKGGTYGYTF
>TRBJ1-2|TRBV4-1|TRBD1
CASSQVGQGARGYTF
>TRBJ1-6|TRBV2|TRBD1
CASRDRSSNSPLHF
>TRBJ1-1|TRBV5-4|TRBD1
CASSPGGNTEAFF
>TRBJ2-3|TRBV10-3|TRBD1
CAILKTGSTDTQYF
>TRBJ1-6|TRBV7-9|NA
CASSPRFEFGGDNSPLHF
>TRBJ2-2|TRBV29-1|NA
CSVEGGYTGELFF
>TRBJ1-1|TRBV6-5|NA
CASTLRGLYTEAFF
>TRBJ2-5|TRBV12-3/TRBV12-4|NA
CASSFRETQYF
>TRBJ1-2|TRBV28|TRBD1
CASRRQGPNYGYTF
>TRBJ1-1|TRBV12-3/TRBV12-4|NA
CASSSLRRGGAFF
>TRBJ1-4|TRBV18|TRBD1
CASSPMDRGRVREKLFF
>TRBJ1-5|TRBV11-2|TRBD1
CASSLNRGGNQPQHF
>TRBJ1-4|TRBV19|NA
CASSIQTGFANEKLFF
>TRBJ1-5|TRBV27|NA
CASSPLRQGPNQPQHF
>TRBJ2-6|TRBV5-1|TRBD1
CASKLRDRVSSGANVLTF
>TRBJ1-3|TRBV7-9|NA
CASSKAGQPGNTIYF
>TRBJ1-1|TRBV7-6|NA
CASSLVGQGTFF
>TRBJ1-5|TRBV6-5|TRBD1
CASSSGQGVQPQHF
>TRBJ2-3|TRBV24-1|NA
CATSDSDLDTQYF
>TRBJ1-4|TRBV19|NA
CASSTIQAPKLFF
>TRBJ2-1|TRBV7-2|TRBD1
CASSSQSRGTEQFF
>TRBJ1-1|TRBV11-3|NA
CASSRDRSEAFF
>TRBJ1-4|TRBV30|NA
CAWSFQGVEKLFF
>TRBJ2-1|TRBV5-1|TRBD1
CASSLKGADEQFF
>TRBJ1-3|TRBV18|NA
CASSPPSGAGNTIYF
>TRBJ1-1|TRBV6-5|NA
CATTRGVGTEAFF
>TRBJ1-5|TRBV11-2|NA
CASSAANSNQPQHF
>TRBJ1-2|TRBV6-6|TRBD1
CASSRQGAEGGYTF
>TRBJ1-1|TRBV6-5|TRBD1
CASSAGVDRVVFF
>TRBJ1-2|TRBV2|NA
CASRIGGRVGDGYTF
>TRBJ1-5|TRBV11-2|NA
CASSSQGLNQPQHF
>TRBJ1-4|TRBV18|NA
CASSPTTATNEKLFF
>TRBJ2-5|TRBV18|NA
CASSPRAGQETQYF
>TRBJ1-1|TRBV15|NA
CATSRAGFDTEAFF
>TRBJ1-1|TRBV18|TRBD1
CASSRDRVVTEAFF
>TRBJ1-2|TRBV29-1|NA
CSVSDTGSNYGYTF
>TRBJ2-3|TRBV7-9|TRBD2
CASSPQAGGSTDTQYF
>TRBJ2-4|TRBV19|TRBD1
CASSSLRQGAKNIQYF
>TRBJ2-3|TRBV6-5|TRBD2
CASSFVRSGVTDTQYF
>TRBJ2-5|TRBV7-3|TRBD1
CASSQGARETQYF
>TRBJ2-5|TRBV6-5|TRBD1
CASSTGTGAVETQYF
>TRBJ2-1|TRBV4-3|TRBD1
CASSQDTGGTYNEQFF
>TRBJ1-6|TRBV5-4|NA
CASSPAGNSPLHF